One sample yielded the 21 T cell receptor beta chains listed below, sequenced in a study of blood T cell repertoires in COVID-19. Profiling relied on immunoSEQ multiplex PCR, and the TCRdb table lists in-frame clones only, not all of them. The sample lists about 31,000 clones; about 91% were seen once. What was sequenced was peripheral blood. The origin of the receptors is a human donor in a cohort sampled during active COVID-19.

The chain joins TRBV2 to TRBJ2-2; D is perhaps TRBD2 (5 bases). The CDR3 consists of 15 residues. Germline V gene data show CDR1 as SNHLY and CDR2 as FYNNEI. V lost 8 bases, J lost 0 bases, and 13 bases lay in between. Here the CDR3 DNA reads TGTGCCAGCGTCCGAGACGGGGCGAACACCGGGGAGCTGTTTTTT. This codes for CASVRDGANTGELFF.

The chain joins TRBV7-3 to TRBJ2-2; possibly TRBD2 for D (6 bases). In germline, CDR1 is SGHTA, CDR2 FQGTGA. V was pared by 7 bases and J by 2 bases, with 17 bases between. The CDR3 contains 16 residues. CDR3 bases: TGTGCCAGCACTCAAAATAGCGGAAAAAACACCGGGGAGCTGTTTTTT. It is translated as CASTQNSGKNTGELFF.

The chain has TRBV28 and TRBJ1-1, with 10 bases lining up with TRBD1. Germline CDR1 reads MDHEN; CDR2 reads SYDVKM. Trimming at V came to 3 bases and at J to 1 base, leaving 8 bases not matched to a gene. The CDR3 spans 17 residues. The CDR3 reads CASSFPRDRGANTEAFF. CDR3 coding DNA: TGTGCCAGCAGTTTTCCCCGGGACAGGGGAGCGAACACTGAAGCTTTCTTT.

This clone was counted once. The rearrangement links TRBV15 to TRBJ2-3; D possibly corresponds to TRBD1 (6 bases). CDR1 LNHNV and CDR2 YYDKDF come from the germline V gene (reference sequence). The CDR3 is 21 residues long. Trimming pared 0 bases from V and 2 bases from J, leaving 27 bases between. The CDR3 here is CATSRDRVSGTPLLLTDTQYF. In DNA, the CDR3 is TGTGCCACCAGCAGAGATCGGGTATCCGGGACACCCTTACTCCTCACAGATACGCAGTATTTT.

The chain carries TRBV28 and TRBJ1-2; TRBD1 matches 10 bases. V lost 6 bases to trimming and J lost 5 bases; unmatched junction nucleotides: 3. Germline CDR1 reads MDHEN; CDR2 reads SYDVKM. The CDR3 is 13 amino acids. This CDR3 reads CASRGQGLYGYTF. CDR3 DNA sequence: TGTGCCAGCAGGGGACAGGGGCTGTATGGCTACACCTTC.

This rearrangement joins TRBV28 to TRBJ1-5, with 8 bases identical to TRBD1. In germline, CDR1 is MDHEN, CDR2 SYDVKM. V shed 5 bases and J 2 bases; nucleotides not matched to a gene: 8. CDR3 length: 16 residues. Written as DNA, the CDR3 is TGTGCCAGCAGTAACACAGGGGGGAATGGCAATCAGCCCCAGCATTTT. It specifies CASSNTGGNGNQPQHF.

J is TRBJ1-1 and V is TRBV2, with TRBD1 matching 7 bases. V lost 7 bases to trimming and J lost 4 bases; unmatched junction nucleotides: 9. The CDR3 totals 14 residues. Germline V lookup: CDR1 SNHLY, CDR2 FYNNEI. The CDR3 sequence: CASTPQGGSTEAFF. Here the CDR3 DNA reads TGTGCCAGCACTCCCCAGGGGGGAAGCACTGAAGCTTTCTTT.

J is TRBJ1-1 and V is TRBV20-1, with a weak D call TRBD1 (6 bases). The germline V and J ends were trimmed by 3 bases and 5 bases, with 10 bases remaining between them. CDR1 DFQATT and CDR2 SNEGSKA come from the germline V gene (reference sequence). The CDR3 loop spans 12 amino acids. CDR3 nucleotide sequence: TGCAGTGCTAGTGGGGGGCCGACTGAAGCTTTCTTT. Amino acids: CSASGGPTEAFF.

The CDR3 DNA reads TGTGCCAGCAGCTTAGGAGGGACAGGGGGCATTTTCGAGCAGTACGTC. The encoded protein is CASSLGGTGGIFEQYV. This chain uses TRBV7-9 with TRBJ2-7, with 12 positions matching TRBD1. This CDR3 is built from 16 residues. The V gene end was trimmed by 1 base and the J gene end by 6 bases; junction bases not matched to a gene: 7. In germline, CDR1 is SEHNR, CDR2 FQNEAQ (reference sequence).

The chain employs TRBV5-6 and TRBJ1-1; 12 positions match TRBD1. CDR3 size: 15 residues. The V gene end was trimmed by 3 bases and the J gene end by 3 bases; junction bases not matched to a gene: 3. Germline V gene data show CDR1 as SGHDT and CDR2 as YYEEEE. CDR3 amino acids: CASSWGTGGYTEAFF. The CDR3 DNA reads TGTGCCAGCAGCTGGGGGACAGGGGGCTACACTGAAGCTTTCTTT. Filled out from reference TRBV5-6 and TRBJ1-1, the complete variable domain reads DAGVTQSPTHLIKTRGQQVTLRCSPKSGHDTVSWYQQALGQGPQFIFQYYEEEERQRGNFPDRFSGHQFPNYSSELNVNALLLGDSALYLCASSWGTGGYTEAFFGQGTRLTVV.

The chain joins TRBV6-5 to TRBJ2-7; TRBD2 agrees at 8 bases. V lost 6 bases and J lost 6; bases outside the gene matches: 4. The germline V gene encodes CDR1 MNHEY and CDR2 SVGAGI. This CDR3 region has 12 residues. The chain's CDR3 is CASRGAGAEQYV. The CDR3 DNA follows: TGTGCCAGCAGGGGAGCGGGAGCCGAGCAGTACGTC.

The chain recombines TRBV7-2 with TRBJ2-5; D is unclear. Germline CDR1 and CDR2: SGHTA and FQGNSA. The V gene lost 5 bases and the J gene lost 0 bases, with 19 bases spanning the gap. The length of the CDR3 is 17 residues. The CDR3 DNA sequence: TGTGCCAGCAGCCCGTCTTCAGGCCCCCGGAACCAAGAGACCCAGTACTTC. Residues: CASSPSSGPRNQETQYF. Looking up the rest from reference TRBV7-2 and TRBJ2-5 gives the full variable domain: GAGVSQSPSNKVTEKGKDVELRCDPISGHTALYWYRQSLGQGLEFLIYFQGNSAPDKSGLPSDRFSAERTGGSVSTLTIQRTQQEDSAVYLCASSPSSGPRNQETQYFGPGTRLLVL.

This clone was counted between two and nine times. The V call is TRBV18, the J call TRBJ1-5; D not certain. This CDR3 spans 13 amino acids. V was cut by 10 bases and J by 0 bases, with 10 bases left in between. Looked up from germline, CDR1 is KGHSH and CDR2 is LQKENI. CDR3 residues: CATRGYSNQPQHF. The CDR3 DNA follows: TGTGCCACCCGAGGGTATAGCAATCAGCCCCAGCATTTT.

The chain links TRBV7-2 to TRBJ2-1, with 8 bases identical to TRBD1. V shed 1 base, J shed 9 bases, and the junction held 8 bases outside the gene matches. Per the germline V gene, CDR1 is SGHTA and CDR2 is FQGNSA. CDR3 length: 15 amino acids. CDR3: CASSLVLQGASEQFF. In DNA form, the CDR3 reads TGTGCCAGCAGCTTAGTCCTCCAGGGGGCGAGTGAGCAGTTCTTC.

The CDR3, as DNA: TGTGCCAGCAGTCTCCGGGACTCCAGCACAGATACGCAGTATTTT. It translates to CASSLRDSSTDTQYF. The V gene is TRBV6-6, the J gene TRBJ2-3; tentatively, D is TRBD2 (6 bases). The germline V gene has CDR1 MNHNY and CDR2 SVGAGI (reference sequence). The CDR3 sequence is 15 residues long. With 5 bases removed from V and 0 bases from J, the gap between germline ends came to 12 bases.

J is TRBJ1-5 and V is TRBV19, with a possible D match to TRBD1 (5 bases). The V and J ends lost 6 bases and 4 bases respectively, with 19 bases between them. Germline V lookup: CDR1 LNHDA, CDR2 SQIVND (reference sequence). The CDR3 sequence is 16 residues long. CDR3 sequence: CASRPGGEAPNQPQHF. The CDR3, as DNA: TGTGCCAGTAGGCCAGGAGGGGAGGCTCCTAATCAGCCCCAGCATTTT. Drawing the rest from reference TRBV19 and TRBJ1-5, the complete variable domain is DGGITQSPKYLFRKEGQNVTLSCEQNLNHDAMYWYRQDPGQGLRLIYYSQIVNDFQKGDIAEGYSVSREKKESFPLTVTSAQKNPTAFYLCASRPGGEAPNQPQHFGDGTRLSIL.

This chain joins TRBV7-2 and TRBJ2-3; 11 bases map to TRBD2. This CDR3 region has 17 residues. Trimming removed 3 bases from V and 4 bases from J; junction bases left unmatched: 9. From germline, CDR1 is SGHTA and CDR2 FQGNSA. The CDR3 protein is CASSFLAGGGRADTQYF. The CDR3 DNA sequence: TGTGCCAGCAGCTTTCTAGCGGGAGGAGGAAGGGCAGATACGCAGTATTTT.

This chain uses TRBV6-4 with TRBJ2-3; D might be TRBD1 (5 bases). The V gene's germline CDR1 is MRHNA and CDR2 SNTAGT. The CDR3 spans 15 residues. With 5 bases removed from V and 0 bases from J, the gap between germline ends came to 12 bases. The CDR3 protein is CASSQGRASTDTQYF. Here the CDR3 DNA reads TGTGCCAGCAGTCAGGGTAGGGCTAGCACAGATACGCAGTATTTT.

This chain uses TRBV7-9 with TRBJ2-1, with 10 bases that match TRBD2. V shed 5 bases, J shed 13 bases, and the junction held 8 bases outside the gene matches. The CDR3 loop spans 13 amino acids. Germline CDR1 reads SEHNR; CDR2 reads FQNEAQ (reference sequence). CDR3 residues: CASSTLAGAPQFF. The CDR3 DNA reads TGTGCCAGCAGCACTCTAGCGGGGGCGCCCCAGTTCTTC.

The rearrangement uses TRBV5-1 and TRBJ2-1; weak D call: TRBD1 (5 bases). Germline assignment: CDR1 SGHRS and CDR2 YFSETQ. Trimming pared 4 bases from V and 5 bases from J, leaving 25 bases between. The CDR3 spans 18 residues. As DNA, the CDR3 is TGCGCCAGCAGCCGTGGGCCTAATAGGGGAATCAGCGACAATGAGCAGTTCTTC. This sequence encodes CASSRGPNRGISDNEQFF.

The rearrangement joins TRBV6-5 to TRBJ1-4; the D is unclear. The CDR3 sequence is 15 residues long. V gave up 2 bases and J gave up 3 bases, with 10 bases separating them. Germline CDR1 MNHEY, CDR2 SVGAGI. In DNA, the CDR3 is TGTGCCAGCAGTTACACGGGGTGGTCTAATGAAAAACTGTTTTTT. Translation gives CASSYTGWSNEKLFF.